The present entry profiles one TCR beta chain with its context. The antigen it binds to is not known. No per-base quality is available; no much larger clone lies one base away. These data are taken from a study of beta chain features in type 1 diabetes (dated by TCRdb to 2017 to 2018). As for the study more broadly: Patients and healthy donors did not differ in mean age, gender distribution, total cell number or subset yield. A total of 107,917,701 sorted cells were examined across all samples, and the number of cells per subset was strongly correlated with RNA yield. Whereas all 30 or so donors provided naive and central memory subsets, regulatory and stem cell-like memory subsets were isolated from just 8 patients and about eight healthy donors. The study compared TCRB repertoires of sorted circulating CD4+ T cell subsets between recently diagnosed type 1 diabetes patients and matched healthy donors. Broad study findings and their caveats: Fewer insertions and more nucleotide deletions at VDJ recombination sites were observed in patients with type 1 diabetes, implying thymic rearrangement abnormalities. The naive, central memory and regulatory TCRB repertoires appeared to resemble one another more closely among patients than among healthy donors. PCR may preferentially amplify shorter templates, but because patient and control samples were amplified and corrected together, any resulting skew would affect both groups equally. HLA sub-analyses involved small numbers of individuals, so any influence of HLA type on TCRB rearrangement remained unresolved. Type 1 diabetes patients showed a moderate but significant shortening of TCRB CDR3 length in all four CD4+ subsets. Because cDNA was sequenced instead of genomic DNA, highly expressing activated cells could be over-represented, though the groups showed no difference in activation or CD3 levels.

Its CDR3 holds 15 amino acids, cysteine through phenylalanine. Here the CDR3 DNA is all that survives: 45 bases in frame from base 1. According to the germline V gene, CDR1 reads KGHSH and CDR2 reads LQKENI. V is shortened by 1 base, J by 0 bases, and the region joining them spans 6 bases. The entire amount of isolated RNA was reverse transcribed using the High Capacity cDNA Reverse Transcription Kit, so the sequenced TCRB transcripts were expressed ones. Deep immunoSEQ sequencing was performed on naive, central memory and regulatory T cell samples, with an average of roughly 3.6 million total reads per sample. After sorted cells were lysed in RLT buffer, RNA was extracted with DNase-treated RNeasy Micro or Mini kits, with the choice depending on cell number. Each cell subset was processed on its own to prevent cross-contamination, while patient and healthy donor samples were processed together. The immunoSEQ multiplex PCR was used to amplify TCRB sequences from cDNA, generating 87-bp fragments that spanned the CDR3 region. Amplicons were sequenced on the Illumina HiSeq platform. The study's own analysis went as follows. PCR bias was corrected computationally using synthetic template baselines, and reads within Hamming distance 2 were collapsed, with unmergeable singletons discarded. By aligning reads against IMGT, V, D and J genes, CDR3 length, and insertions or deletions at six rearrangement sites were assigned. Within each subset, clonotype counts were normalized to sorted cell number, and only after that were true diversity and Gini coefficients computed with the tcR R package. The overlap coefficient, calculated on TCRB nucleotide sequences, was used to measure repertoire sharing. Out-of-frame TCRB sequences from naive cells were analyzed as a proxy for the pre-selection repertoire. Held by TCRdb, this immuneACCESS table contains in-frame sequences only and omits some clones. Under half of the omission traces to an unresolved V gene where checked; the cause of the rest is unknown. That table is the source of V, J and clone size, and D and trimming were worked out from the DNA. The sample table lists under 400,000 clones, around a fifth of them with a count of one. Together, the top ten hold about 0.044% of the sample.

Each donor gave one peripheral blood draw, averaging roughly 100 mL, which was collected into heparinised tubes. Naive, central memory, regulatory and stem cell-like memory CD4+ T cells were sorted on a BD FACSAria II using a panel including CD45RO, CCR7, CD25, CD127, CD95 and CD27. A purity above 95% was achieved for all sorted populations. PBMCs were separated immediately by Lymphoprep density gradient centrifugation and were stained directly, without being cultured. So that batch effects would be minimized, each experiment stained and sorted samples in pairs, pairing one healthy donor with one patient.

The material sequenced was naive CD4+ T cells from blood. In light of the paper, this sample's cell subset or site label describes: true naive CD4+ T cells. The chain uses TRBV18 and TRBJ2-2, with the identity of the D gene unclear. This sequence originates from a woman between 18 and 29 years old in good health. The nucleotide sequence is given as TGTGCCAGCTCACCACGGAGTACGAACACCGGGGAGCTGTTTTTT. Translated, it gives CASSPRSTNTGELFF.